This entry is about one T cell receptor (beta chain). The antigen remains undetermined. The sample comes from a study of T cell responses to AZD1222 COVID-19 vaccine. Germline assignment: CDR1 MNHEY and CDR2 SMNVEV (reference sequence). This CDR3 has 13 amino acids. After removal of 2 bases from V and 7 bases from J, the junction contained 2 bases not matched to a gene. Some clones are missing from TCRdb's copy, which holds only in-frame ones; the method was immunoSEQ multiplex PCR. The sample contains about 120,000 clones, around 85% of which appear only once. Study-wide results and limits: Spike-specific TCR breadth and depth both grew after two AZD1222 doses.

Sequencing was performed on peripheral blood, taken on day 0 of MenACWY control vaccination. The chain links TRBV27 to TRBJ1-2; TRBD1 aligns across 9 bases. This receptor was identified in an adult in good health. The CDR3 bases are TGTGCCAGCAGTTTAGGGACAGGGAGTGGCTACACCTTC. Protein: CASSLGTGSGYTF.